The rows below give T cell receptor beta chains drawn from one sample of a study of blood T cell repertoires in COVID-19. TCRdb keeps only in-frame clones here, not all; method: immunoSEQ multiplex PCR. Of over 100,000 clones listed, over 75% are singletons. Sequencing was performed on peripheral blood. These receptors all come from a woman in her 70s with acute or convalescent COVID-19. CDR3s include the opening cysteine and the closing phenylalanine or tryptophan. A D gene is named only where the DNA matches it firmly. Clone size, where shown, is once, few, many, or a class for clones that have expanded.

D	size	J	V	DNA	CDR3
TRBD1	NA	TRBJ1-2	TRBV5-1	TGCGCCAGCAGCGTGATCCCGGGACAGGGGGCAGGTGGCTACACCTTC	CASSVIPGQGAGGYTF
NA	NA	TRBJ2-3	TRBV7-2	TGTGCCAGCAGTCTTCGGGGGAGTAGCACAGATACGCAGTATTTT	CASSLRGSSTDTQYF
TRBD1	NA	TRBJ1-1	TRBV6-2/TRBV6-3	TGTGCCAGCAGTTTTATACCGACAGGGGGCGTCTCTGAAGCTTTCTTT	CASSFIPTGGVSEAFF
NA	NA	TRBJ1-1	TRBV5-5	TGTGCCAGCAGCTTGCTTATAGCGGCTACGAACACTGAAGCTTTCTTT	CASSLLIAATNTEAFF
TRBD2	once	TRBJ2-7	TRBV19	TGTGCCAGTAGTATTTCGTCTAGCGGGTTAAGCTCCTACGAGCAGTACTTC	CASSISSSGLSSYEQYF
NA	NA	TRBJ1-6	TRBV18	TGTGCCAGCTCACCAAGGAGCTTGGCTAATTCACCCCTCCACTTT	CASSPRSLANSPLHF
NA	NA	TRBJ2-1	TRBV24-1	TGTGCCACCAGTGACCTCAGGGGTGGGAGCTCCTACAATGAGCAGTTCTTC	CATSDLRGGSSYNEQFF
NA	NA	TRBJ2-5	TRBV21-1	TGTGCCAGCAGCAAAGCGGACGGGGGGGATTTTAGGGAGACCCAGTACTTC	CASSKADGGDFRETQYF
TRBD1	NA	TRBJ1-1	TRBV28	TGTGCCAGCAGAACCTACAGGGGGGTGAACACTGAAGCTTTCTTT	CASRTYRGVNTEAFF
NA	NA	TRBJ1-5	TRBV5-1	TGCGCCAGCAGCTTGGGGCAGGAAGGTCAGCCCCAGCATTTT	CASSLGQEGQPQHF
TRBD1	NA	TRBJ1-2	TRBV30	TGTGCCTGTAAGGGGGCCCCCGGCTACACCTTC	CACKGAPGYTF
NA	NA	TRBJ1-5	TRBV5-8	TGTGCCAGCAGCTGGGGGGGTCAGCCCCAGCATTTT	CASSWGGQPQHF
TRBD2	NA	TRBJ2-1	TRBV11-1	TGTGCCAGCAGCTTAGGTCTAGCGGGGTTGGGTGAGCAGTTCTTC	CASSLGLAGLGEQFF
TRBD2	NA	TRBJ2-1	TRBV7-9	TGTGCCAGCAGCTTTTCCGGGACTAGCAATGAGCAGTTCTTC	CASSFSGTSNEQFF
TRBD1	NA	TRBJ1-2	TRBV7-2	TGTGCCAGCAGCTTAGGGGGACAGGGGGCGACGTATGGCTACACCTTC	CASSLGGQGATYGYTF
NA	NA	TRBJ2-7	TRBV20-1	TGCAGTGCTAGTAGACAGAACTACGAGCAGTACTTC	CSASRQNYEQYF
NA	NA	TRBJ1-5	TRBV12-5	TGTGCTAGTGGTTTGGTAAACGCCTATAGCAATCAGCCCCAGCATTTT	CASGLVNAYSNQPQHF
NA	NA	TRBJ2-5	TRBV24-1	TGTGCCACCAGTGATTTAGGGGCCTCGGGGGTACTCCGGGAGACCCAGTACTTC	CATSDLGASGVLRETQYF